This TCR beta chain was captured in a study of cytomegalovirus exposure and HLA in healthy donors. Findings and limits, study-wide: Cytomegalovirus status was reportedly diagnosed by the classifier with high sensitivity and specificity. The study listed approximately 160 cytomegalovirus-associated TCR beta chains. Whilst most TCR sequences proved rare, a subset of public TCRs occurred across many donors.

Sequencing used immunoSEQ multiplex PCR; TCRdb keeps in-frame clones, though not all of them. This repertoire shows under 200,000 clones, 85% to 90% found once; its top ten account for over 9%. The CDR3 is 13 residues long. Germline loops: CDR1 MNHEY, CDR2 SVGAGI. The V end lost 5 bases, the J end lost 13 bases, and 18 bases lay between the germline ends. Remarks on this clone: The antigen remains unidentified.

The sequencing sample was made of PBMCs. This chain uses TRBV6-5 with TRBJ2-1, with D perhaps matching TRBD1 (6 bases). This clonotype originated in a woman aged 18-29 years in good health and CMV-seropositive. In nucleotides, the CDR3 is TGTGCCAGCAGTCCACAACACGGACAGAGACAGTTCTTC. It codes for CASSPQHGQRQFF.